This T cell receptor (beta chain) was found in a study of cytomegalovirus exposure and HLA in healthy donors (TCRdb year 2017). Turning to the overall study: An earlier analysis of a few hundred of the donors reported 276 Gb of sequence data and 117 million unique TCR beta sequences obtained from about 179 million T cells. About 310 gigabases of sequencing data and 70 million to 100 million unique TCR sequences were included in an early release covering about 620 HLA-typed donors. Among the roughly 380 genotyped donors, around 81% belonged to the genetic ancestry cluster associated with self-reported Caucasian donors. The study aimed to test whether signatures of past pathogen exposure could be identified by cataloging public T cell receptors. The study profiled the T cell repertoires of some 610 subjects by immunosequencing and related them to cytomegalovirus serostatus. Along with the approximately 700-subject first cohort, a separate validation cohort of over 90 different subjects was used. To predict cytomegalovirus infection status, the study combined high-throughput TCR immunosequencing, statistical association of individual TCRs with disease status, and machine learning. To study patterns of TCR occurrence, a later analysis re-analyzed previously published TCR beta repertoires from just over 650 donors and added high-resolution HLA genotyping. Rather than using new phenotypic data, the later analysis identified candidate immune exposures from TCR beta sequences and from how often those sequences occurred across donors. In an earlier analysis of more than 550 of the donors, high-throughput TCR beta sequencing was used to judge whether each TCR beta V gene segment behaved as functional or pseudogenic. Alongside the repertoire data, information on donor age, sex, ethnicity and CMV serostatus was compiled. In a later genetic analysis, genome-wide SNP genotypes for about three fifths of the 666 donors were used, and that subset was treated as a discovery cohort. All discovery cohort repertoires had been generated using a single sequencing platform. Both class I and class II loci were covered by HLA typing, at four-digit resolution. Typing coverage varied by locus: roughly 620-640 donors for A, B, C, DRB1 and DQB1; 500 to 550 for DQA1; nearly 610 for DPA1; approximately 450 for DPB1. Because of strong linkage in the cohort, a handful of DR-DQ haplotypes were treated as single units for association and clustering. Among a few hundred genotyped donors of the cohort, an average of 235,054 unique TCR beta nucleotide sequences were sequenced per donor, roughly 20% of them non-productive.

In total, fewer than 750 healthy bone marrow donors made up the cohort. At the time of sampling, all cohort members were nominally healthy, though unrecorded immune exposures were likely present. The donor was CMV seronegative and belonged to the group of 380 or so seronegative cohort members. A peripheral blood sample was provided by each donor, and peripheral blood mononuclear cells were used for TCR beta sequencing. The Qiagen DNeasy Blood Extraction Kit was used to extract genomic DNA from the blood cell samples. Overall study results and their limits: According to a later analysis, parvovirus B19, influenza, CMV and Epstein-Barr virus appeared linked to several top co-occurrence clusters. The authors suggested that the approach could potentially be extended to other disease states and immunological phenotypes. HLA typing was unavailable for some donors at each locus, so association tests used only the typed subset. Correlated functional status among segregating V segments might be attributable to linkage disequilibrium, but an unknown experimental factor could not be ruled out. In a later analysis, the rate of TCR association differed among HLA loci, with DRB1 alleles having the most associated TCRs and HLA-C alleles having the fewest. CMV serostatus was the only immune exposure information available for the cohort. In a later analysis, HLA-associated TCR beta chains were found to be more clonally expanded and to have lower generation probabilities than equally common non-associated chains. The cohort was sequenced for TCR beta chains only, and without alpha or paired-chain data the features that could be detected were limited. The classifier was reported to diagnose cytomegalovirus status with high specificity and sensitivity in both the original and validation cohorts. While some public TCRs were present in many individuals, most TCR sequences turned up only very rarely across donors. In vitro tests confirmed that three of the cytomegalovirus-associated TCR beta chains recognize cytomegalovirus antigens. A later analysis found that most CMV-associated TCR beta chains appeared HLA-restricted, with HLA associations seemingly driven largely by CMV exposure. In a later genetic analysis, a missense DCLRE1C variant was associated with V-gene and J-gene trimming of TCR beta chains, and the association was replicated in an independent cohort. Some 16 rarely observed V segments, including chromosome 9 orphons, were excluded from the earlier analysis of several hundred of the donors because counts were too low. The study listed around 160 TCR beta chains as associated with cytomegalovirus. The sequencing pipeline was judged likely to have produced a cluster of highly shared sequence variants as a technical artifact. Compared with the roughly 700-donor mean, donors in an Asian-associated ancestry cluster had fewer N-insertions in productive TCRs, according to a later genetic analysis. An earlier analysis of 587 of the donors showed that most TCR beta V segments appeared in productive rearrangements either about 87% or about 30% of the time, which broadly matched IMGT annotations. A further reported finding was that TCR beta sequences accurately predicted the HLA-A and HLA-B alleles for most subjects in the first cohort. A later analysis associated 16,951 TCR beta sequences with specific HLA alleles at a false discovery rate of 0.05. When HLA alleles, especially DR and DQ, strongly co-occurred, attributing TCR associations to individual alleles was difficult. Because the 87-base-pair reads could not distinguish some IMGT-functional V segments, including TRBV6-2 and TRBV6-3, those segments were excluded. Presence/absence analyses assumed roughly uniform sequencing depth across donors, an assumption that may not hold.

Libraries were constructed by the immunoSEQ multiplex PCR assay. A mixture of 60 forward primers for TCR Vbeta segments and 13 reverse primers for TCR Jbeta segments was used in the multiplex PCR. The CDR3 region of rearranged TCR beta genes was amplified from genomic DNA by a multiplex PCR assay. Amplified TCR beta libraries were sequenced as 87-base-pair reads on the Illumina HiSeq System. The authors processed their data as follows. In a later analysis, around 80 million unique TCR beta chains were counted across the roughly 700 repertoires, and around 10 million of these chains were shared by at least two donors. Raw reads were error-corrected and collapsed into unique sequences with a nearest-neighbor algorithm that merged closely related sequences to remove PCR and sequencing errors. CDR3 sequences were aligned to IMGT reference sequences to assign V, D and J gene segments. Each retained sequence needed at least a six-nucleotide match to both a V gene segment and a J gene segment. Rearrangements were classified as productive when the CDR3 lacked stop codons and remained in frame with V and J, and all other rearrangements were classified as non-productive. CDR3 was defined by IMGT convention, running from the second conserved V-encoded cysteine to the conserved J-encoded phenylalanine. The earlier analysis of some 580 of the donors excluded any sequence lacking an unambiguous match to a single V gene segment. In an earlier analysis of roughly 600 of the donors, a V segment was called functional when productive rearrangements were above 56.7%, and segregating when the standard deviation between donors exceeded 5%. To diagnose cytomegalovirus status from the catalog of TCR beta chain sequences, a statistical classification framework was built. In a later analysis, TCR nucleotide sequences were compared against IMGT/GENE-DB human TR gene sequences so that V and J genes could be assigned. Using the TCRdist pipeline, a later analysis assigned CDR3 sequences along with most-parsimonious VDJ recombination scenarios. In a later analysis, each TCR beta chain was defined by its CDR3 amino acid sequence together with its V-gene family, and reads without a unique V-gene family were excluded. As a way to deal with suspected cross-contamination and a sequencing artifact, a later analysis dropped 450 to 600 nucleotide sequences that were highly shared and had low generation probability. In a later analysis, a clonal expansion index for each public chain was calculated from normalized within-repertoire ranks of inferred template counts. A later analysis computed generation probabilities with a VDJ recombination model fitted to out-of-frame rearrangements, and checked the results against IGoR. In a later analysis, TCR-TCR, TCR-HLA and TCR-CMV co-occurrence was scored with hypergeometric tests, and a repertoire-size bias correction was applied to TCR pairs. In a later analysis, false discovery rates were estimated by permuting HLA or CMV assignments 20 times. In a later analysis, co-occurring TCRs were grouped using DBSCAN, and TCRdist sequence similarity was added for clustering within HLA-allele-positive subsets. For co-occurrence clustering, repertoires with fewer than 30,000 or more than 120,000 public chains were excluded, along with four or five repertoires with anomalous nucleotide sharing. Not all clones reach the TCRdb copy of this immuneACCESS table, which keeps in-frame sequences only. Checked studies attribute under half of the gap to unresolved V genes and leave the rest unexplained. V, J and clone size derive from that table, while D and trimming were established from the DNA sequence. The sample includes roughly 120,000 clones, with 70% to 85% observed a single time. The ten largest make up 2% to 3% of the sample.

Points on this clone: Its binding antigen is unknown. Base qualities are not at hand, and no much larger clone is one base apart.

CDR1 and CDR2, looked up from the germline V gene (reference sequence), are MNHEY and SMNVEV. Clipping removes 0 bases from V and 6 bases from J, with 18 as the unmatched junction base count. The CDR3 runs 20 amino acids, cysteine and phenylalanine included. Only CDR3 DNA remains: 60 bases, in frame from the first base. Sequencing used PBMCs. Recombination linked TRBV27 to TRBJ2-2, with TRBD1 identical over 8 junction bases. This clonotype originated in a woman under 30 in good health and CMV-seronegative. CDR3 sequence: CASSLSDYGQGKSISGELFF. The DNA reads as follows: TGTGCCAGCAGTTTATCGGACTACGGACAGGGAAAATCTATATCCGGGGAGCTGTTTTTT.